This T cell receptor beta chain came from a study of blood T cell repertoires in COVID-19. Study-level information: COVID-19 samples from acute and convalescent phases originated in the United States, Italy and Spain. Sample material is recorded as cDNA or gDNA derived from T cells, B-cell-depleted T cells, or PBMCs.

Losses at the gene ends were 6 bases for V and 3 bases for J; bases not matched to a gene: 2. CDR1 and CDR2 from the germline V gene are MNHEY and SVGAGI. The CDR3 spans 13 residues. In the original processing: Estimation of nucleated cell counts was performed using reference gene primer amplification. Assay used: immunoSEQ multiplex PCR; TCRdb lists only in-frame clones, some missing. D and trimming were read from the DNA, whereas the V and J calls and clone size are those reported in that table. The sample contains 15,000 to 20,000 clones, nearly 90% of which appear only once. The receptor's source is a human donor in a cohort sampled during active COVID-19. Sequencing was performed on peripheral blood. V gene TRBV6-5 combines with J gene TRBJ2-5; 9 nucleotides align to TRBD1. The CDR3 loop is CASRRDREETQYF. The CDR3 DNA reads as TGTGCCAGCAGGAGGGACAGGGAAGAGACCCAGTACTTC.